The 10 T cell receptor beta chains presented below share a single source sample, sequenced in a study of T cells after somatic rescue of genetic block. TCRdb's table, derived via immunoSEQ multiplex PCR, lists solely in-frame clones and lacks some. This table has about 88,000 clones, approximately 90% appearing once. Specimen: peripheral blood mononuclear cells (PBMCs). Source of these receptors: a woman aged 18-35 years.

The rearrangement links TRBV5-1 to TRBJ1-1; D is unresolved. V was cut by 0 bases and J by 1 base, with 4 bases left in between. Germline V gene data show CDR1 as SGHRS and CDR2 as YFSETQ. The CDR3 has 13 residues. CDR3 amino acids: CASSLDWNTEAFF. The CDR3, as DNA: TGCGCCAGCAGCTTGGACTGGAACACTGAAGCTTTCTTT.

The gene calls are TRBV7-8 and TRBJ1-5; tentatively, D is TRBD1 (5 bases). Between the trimmed V and J ends, which lost 5 bases and 1 base, there was a span of 18 bases. The germline gives CDR1 SGHVS, CDR2 FQNEAQ. CDR3 length: 17 residues. The CDR3 sequence is CASSRGINRGSNQPQHF. The DNA of the CDR3 is TGTGCCAGCAGCCGGGGAATAAATCGGGGGAGCAATCAGCCCCAGCATTTT.

V and J are TRBV7-9 and TRBJ2-7; possibly TRBD2 for D (5 bases). The ends were cut back, 5 bases at V and 6 bases at J, with 17 bases in the middle. This CDR3 has 14 amino acids. Germline V CDR1 and CDR2: SEHNR, FQNEAQ (reference sequence). DNA of the CDR3: TGTGCCAGCAGCCGCATTCGGGATTTCGTCGAGCAGTACTTC. Its translation: CASSRIRDFVEQYF.

The chain couples TRBV4-1 to TRBJ2-3, with D possibly TRBD1 on 6 matching bases. V was cut by 1 base and J by 6 bases, with 14 bases left in between. Germline V gene sequence: CDR1 MGHRA, CDR2 YSYEKL. There are 15 residues in the CDR3. CDR3 protein: CASSQGGLQVDTQYF. As DNA, the CDR3 is TGCGCCAGCAGCCAAGGGGGGCTGCAGGTGGATACGCAGTATTTT.

The rearrangement joins TRBV4-2 to TRBJ1-2; no clear D gene. Trimming took 1 base from V and 6 from J, leaving 18 bases between them. The CDR3 loop spans 16 amino acids. Germline V gene lookup returns CDR1 LGHNA and CDR2 YNFKEQ. CDR3 in DNA: TGTGCCAGCAGCCAAGCCGTAACCCAAGGGCGGAATGGCTACACCTTC. Translating gives CASSQAVTQGRNGYTF.

Only a few counts were recorded for this clone. This chain uses TRBV27 with TRBJ2-3, with TRBD2 matching over 7 bases. The CDR3 is 18 residues long. The V gene's germline CDR1 is MNHEY and CDR2 SMNVEV (reference sequence). The ends lost 2 bases at V and 2 bases at J; junction bases unmatched: 13. The CDR3 protein is CASSLRSSAGVITDTQYF. The CDR3 DNA sequence: TGTGCCAGCAGTTTAAGAAGCTCGGCGGGGGTGATCACAGATACGCAGTATTTT.

The chain uses TRBV4-1 and TRBJ1-5; 9 nucleotides line up with TRBD1. This CDR3 is built from 16 residues. CDR1 and CDR2 from the germline V gene are MGHRA and YSYEKL. V dropped 1 base and J dropped 6; count of bases not matched to a gene: 7. CDR3 region: CASSQGGQGRGQPQHF. The CDR3 coding sequence is TGCGCCAGCAGCCAAGGGGGACAGGGACGGGGTCAGCCCCAGCATTTT.

This rearrangement joins TRBV10-3 to TRBJ2-7; no clear D gene. The CDR3 is made up of 12 amino acids. V lost 8 bases, J lost 0 bases, and 8 bases lay in between. Germline loops: CDR1 ENHRY, CDR2 SYGVKD. The CDR3 here is CAIRSDSYEQYF. In DNA form, the CDR3 reads TGTGCCATCCGGAGCGACTCCTACGAGCAGTACTTC.

J is TRBJ2-1 and V is TRBV19, with TRBD1 identical over 9 bases. V gave up 3 bases and J gave up 10 bases; unmatched junction bases: 13. The CDR3 is 16 residues long. The germline V gene has CDR1 LNHDA and CDR2 SQIVND (reference sequence). CDR3 region: CASSIPTGGPIREQFF. In nucleotides, the CDR3 is TGTGCCAGTAGTATCCCCACAGGGGGCCCCATACGGGAGCAGTTCTTC.

The rearrangement links TRBV7-9 to TRBJ2-7; D is ambiguous. Per germline, CDR1 SEHNR and CDR2 FQNEAQ (reference sequence). The germline V and J ends were trimmed by 5 bases and 0 bases, with 8 bases remaining between them. The CDR3 length is 13 residues. The CDR3 DNA reads as TGTGCCAGCAGCATATCAAGCTCCTACGAGCAGTACTTC. This encodes CASSISSSYEQYF.